The subject of this entry is one T cell receptor beta chain. Assay: immunoSEQ multiplex PCR; the TCRdb copy retains only in-frame clones and omits some. The profile covers about 130,000 clones, with 75% to 95% appearing a single time and 6.9% taken by the ten largest. This entry comes from a study of T cell responses to AZD1222 COVID-19 vaccine. Study-wide context: Second-dose schedules of about 4 or about 12 weeks were combined.

The germline V gene encodes CDR1 SGDLS and CDR2 YYNGEE. After removal of 5 bases from V and 9 bases from J, the junction contained 4 bases not matched to a gene. The CDR3 has 14 residues. Sequencing used peripheral blood, obtained on day 0 of AZD1222 vaccination. V is TRBV9 and J is TRBJ1-6; 11 nucleotides match TRBD1. This sequence was found in an adult in good health. The CDR3 coding sequence is TGTGCCAGCAGGTCGGGACAGGGGGGTTCACCCCTCCACTTT. Protein sequence: CASRSGQGGSPLHF.